The 12 T cell receptor beta chains below were found in one sample sequenced in a study of shared clonotypes between healthy human individuals. Repertoires were generated with immunoSEQ multiplex PCR, while TCRdb's copy carries only in-frame clones and drops some. The repertoire holds about 820,000 clones, with 92% as singletons. Positive CCR7 selection of CD45RO-negative cells yielded the naive CD8 cells, and terminally differentiated effector memory CD45RA+ cells were excluded. Sequences were obtained from naive CD8+ T cells sorted from blood. Every receptor here comes from a man aged 30-40 years in good health.

The chain recombines TRBV27 with TRBJ2-1; the D gene is possibly TRBD2 (5 bases). The germline gives CDR1 MNHEY, CDR2 SMNVEV (reference sequence). Between the trimmed V and J ends, which lost 5 bases and 0 bases, there was a span of 11 bases. This CDR3 has 15 residues. The DNA for the CDR3 is TGTGCCAGCAGTCCTCCTAGCTACTCCTACAATGAGCAGTTCTTC. This translates into CASSPPSYSYNEQFF.

In the case of this clone: This same CDR3 is encoded by further DNA sequences in the sample. The rearrangement uses TRBV27 and TRBJ2-1; D unresolved. Germline V gene sequence: CDR1 MNHEY, CDR2 SMNVEV (reference sequence). The CDR3 loop spans 13 amino acids. Deletions cut 2 bases from V and 4 bases from J, with 6 bases between. CDR3: CASSLGLYNEQFF. The CDR3 coding sequence is TGTGCCAGCAGTTTAGGATTATACAATGAGCAGTTCTTC.

J is TRBJ2-7 and V is TRBV7-9, with a weak D call TRBD1 (6 bases). CDR1 and CDR2 from the germline V gene are SEHNR and FQNEAQ (reference sequence). The V gene lost 6 bases and the J gene lost 0 bases, with 9 bases spanning the gap. The CDR3 loop spans 13 amino acids. CDR3 in DNA: TGTGCCAGCAGGGAAGGGGGCTCCTACGAGCAGTACTTC. Its protein product is CASREGGSYEQYF. The full variable domain, in which reference TRBV7-9 and TRBJ2-7 provide the parts outside the CDR3, is DTGVSQNPRHKITKRGQNVTFRCDPISEHNRLYWYRQTLGQGPEFLTYFQNEAQLEKSRLLSDRFSAERPKGSFSTLEIQRTEQGDSAMYLCASREGGSYEQYFGPGTRLTVT.

A remark on this clone: Within the sample, other DNA sequences also encode this same CDR3. The J gene is TRBJ2-7, the V gene TRBV7-6; unclear D gene. Germline assignment: CDR1 SGHVS and CDR2 FNYEAQ. The CDR3 loop spans 12 amino acids. Between the trimmed V and J ends, which lost 0 bases and 6 bases, there was a span of 6 bases. CDR3 sequence reads: CASSLAGGEQYF. CDR3 DNA sequence: TGTGCCAGCAGCTTAGCTGGTGGCGAGCAGTACTTC.

This chain uses TRBV11-2 with TRBJ2-7; 9 bases match TRBD1. J gave up 4 bases and V 1 base, and 8 bases lay outside the gene matches. Germline V gene lookup returns CDR1 SGHAT and CDR2 FQNNGV. CDR3 size: 16 residues. Written as DNA, the CDR3 is TGTGCCAGCAGCTTAGGTTTTGGGACAGGGTTTTACGAGCAGTACTTC. Translated, it gives CASSLGFGTGFYEQYF.

The chain is built from TRBV6-5 and TRBJ2-7, with D possibly being TRBD2 (5 bases). Germline values: CDR1 MNHEY, CDR2 SVGAGI. V gave up 6 bases and J gave up 5 bases, with 14 bases separating them. The CDR3 is 13 residues long. CDR3 amino acids: CASSPRVGDEQYF. The CDR3 DNA follows: TGTGCCAGCAGCCCGCGAGTCGGGGACGAGCAGTACTTC.

The chain links TRBV5-1 to TRBJ2-7; no clear D gene. Germline CDR1 reads SGHRS; CDR2 reads YFSETQ. Trimming removed 2 bases at V and 3 bases at J, with 18 bases between. There are 16 residues in the CDR3. The CDR3 coding sequence is TGCGCCAGCAGCTTAAGGCCTCAGACCGCGGTCTACGAGCAGTACTTC. As protein: CASSLRPQTAVYEQYF.

The V call is TRBV7-9, the J call TRBJ1-4; no clear D gene. The length of the CDR3 is 15 residues. CDR1 SEHNR and CDR2 FQNEAQ come from the germline V gene (reference sequence). With 5 bases removed from V and 0 bases from J, the gap between germline ends came to 10 bases. In nucleotides, the CDR3 is TGTGCCAGCAGCCTACCGGGTGCAACTAATGAAAAACTGTTTTTT. Protein product: CASSLPGATNEKLFF.

The chain combines TRBV6-1 with TRBJ2-7, with D possibly being TRBD1 (6 bases). CDR1 is MNHNS, CDR2 SASEGT, per germline. Trimming took off 1 base at V and 4 bases at J, with 14 bases between the two ends. The CDR3 covers 15 residues. In DNA, the CDR3 is TGTGCCAGCAGTGAAGGTTGGGACAAGAATTACGAGCAGTACTTC. As protein: CASSEGWDKNYEQYF.

This rearrangement joins TRBV4-1 to TRBJ1-2, with 7 nucleotides matching TRBD1. The CDR3 sequence is 19 residues long. CDR1 and CDR2 (germline): MGHRA, YSYEKL. J was trimmed by 4 bases and V by 3 bases; bases with no gene match: 20. The DNA for the CDR3 is TGCGCCAGCAGCCACACTGCCATGGACAGGAGTTATTCAATCTATGGCTACACCTTC. This sequence encodes CASSHTAMDRSYSIYGYTF.

The gene calls are TRBV19 and TRBJ2-7; 7 bases match TRBD2. The trim removed 4 bases at V and 2 bases at J, leaving 5 bases unmatched. The V gene's germline CDR1 is LNHDA and CDR2 SQIVND (reference sequence). The CDR3 is made up of 14 amino acids. CDR3 coding DNA: TGTGCCAGTAGTAGGCTAGCGGAGGCCTACGAGCAGTACTTC. This gives the protein CASSRLAEAYEQYF.

This clone was detected only once. The J gene is TRBJ2-7, the V gene TRBV9, with TRBD1 matching over 8 bases. CDR1 and CDR2 from the germline V gene are SGDLS and YYNGEE. Losses at the gene ends were 0 bases for V and 4 bases for J; bases not matched to a gene: 3. The CDR3 runs 14 residues. The CDR3 nucleotides are TGTGCCAGCAGCGTAGGGAGGACAGGGTACGAGCAGTACTTC. This encodes CASSVGRTGYEQYF.